The rows below give T cell receptor beta chains drawn from one sample of a study of EBV T-cell therapy then PD-1 blockade in nasopharyngeal carcinoma. The data were produced by immunoSEQ multiplex PCR, yet TCRdb's version contains in-frame clones alone and is incomplete. Of roughly 21,000 clones in the sample, under 90% were seen once. Antigens of these TCRs are unknown. Sequenced here: CD8+ T cells from blood, sampled around day 58 from a patient whose treatment included autologous EBV-specific T cells and nivolumab. These receptors were taken from a man aged 35 to 55 with nasopharyngeal carcinoma. Each CDR3 is given with its conserved first and last residue. Fields, in order: D gene, V gene, J gene, CDR3 DNA, CDR3 protein. A D gene is named only where the DNA matches it firmly.

D: NA
V: TRBV7-6
J: TRBJ1-1
DNA: TGTGCCAGCAGCTTAAGTGAGGGGCACACTGAAGCTTTCTTT
CDR3: CASSLSEGHTEAFF

D: TRBD1
V: TRBV6-4
J: TRBJ2-2
DNA: TGTGCCAGCAGTGAGACAGGGGATGGCGGGGAGCTGTTTTTT
CDR3: CASSETGDGGELFF

D: NA
V: TRBV29-1
J: TRBJ1-1
DNA: TGCAGCGTTGCCGTGAACACTGAAGCTTTCTTT
CDR3: CSVAVNTEAFF

D: NA
V: TRBV27
J: TRBJ1-2
DNA: TGTGCCAGCAGTTTGATAGGGGCCCGTGATGGCTACACCTTC
CDR3: CASSLIGARDGYTF

D: NA
V: TRBV28
J: TRBJ2-7
DNA: TGTGCCAGCAGTTTAGTCTCCTACGAGCAGTACTTC
CDR3: CASSLVSYEQYF

D: TRBD2
V: TRBV18
J: TRBJ2-1
DNA: TGTGCCAGCTCAACCTTAACGGGAGGTGTCAATGAGCAGTTCTTC
CDR3: CASSTLTGGVNEQFF

D: TRBD1
V: TRBV28
J: TRBJ1-5
DNA: TGTGCCAGCAAGGTAGGGGGCTGGAGTCAGCCCCAGCATTTT
CDR3: CASKVGGWSQPQHF

D: NA
V: TRBV27
J: TRBJ2-5
DNA: TGTGCCAGCAGTCCAACTAGCTTTCGGGAGACCCAGTACTTC
CDR3: CASSPTSFRETQYF

D: TRBD2
V: TRBV9
J: TRBJ2-3
DNA: TGTGCCAGCAGCGCCGGGGGGGGCCCAGATACGCAGTATTTT
CDR3: CASSAGGGPDTQYF

D: TRBD2
V: TRBV9
J: TRBJ2-1
DNA: TGTGCCAGCAGCGTAGTGGCTAGCGGGGGGGCAGGGCTCAATGAGCAGTTCTTC
CDR3: CASSVVASGGAGLNEQFF

D: TRBD1
V: TRBV9
J: TRBJ1-6
DNA: TGTGCCAGCAGCGTAAGGGACAGGCACGCCCGAGACGCTATATATTCACCCCTCCACTTT
CDR3: CASSVRDRHARDAIYSPLHF

D: NA
V: TRBV4-3
J: TRBJ2-2
DNA: TGCGCCAGCAGCCAAGACTGGTCCGGGGAGCTGTTTTTT
CDR3: CASSQDWSGELFF

D: NA
V: TRBV12-3/TRBV12-4
J: TRBJ1-1
DNA: TGTGCCAGCAGATCGACAGTCAACACTGAAGCTTTCTTT
CDR3: CASRSTVNTEAFF

D: NA
V: TRBV25-1
J: TRBJ1-6
DNA: TGTGCCAGCAGTAGTCCGACTCTTGAGAGGAATTCACCCCTCCACTTT
CDR3: CASSSPTLERNSPLHF

D: TRBD1
V: TRBV7-9
J: TRBJ1-1
DNA: TGTGCCAGCAGCTTAGCAGACAGGGGGAACACTGAAGCTTTCTTT
CDR3: CASSLADRGNTEAFF

D: TRBD1
V: TRBV6-4
J: TRBJ1-5
DNA: TGTGCCAGTTACAGGGGGCACAGCAATCAGCCCCAGCATTTT
CDR3: CASYRGHSNQPQHF

D: NA
V: TRBV6-1
J: TRBJ1-1
DNA: TGTGCCAGCACCTTACAGGGAAGCAGGGCTTTCTTT
CDR3: CASTLQGSRAFF

D: TRBD1
V: TRBV27
J: TRBJ1-6
DNA: TGTGCCAGCAAACGATCCGGGACAGCGTTGAATTCACCCCTCCACTTT
CDR3: CASKRSGTALNSPLHF